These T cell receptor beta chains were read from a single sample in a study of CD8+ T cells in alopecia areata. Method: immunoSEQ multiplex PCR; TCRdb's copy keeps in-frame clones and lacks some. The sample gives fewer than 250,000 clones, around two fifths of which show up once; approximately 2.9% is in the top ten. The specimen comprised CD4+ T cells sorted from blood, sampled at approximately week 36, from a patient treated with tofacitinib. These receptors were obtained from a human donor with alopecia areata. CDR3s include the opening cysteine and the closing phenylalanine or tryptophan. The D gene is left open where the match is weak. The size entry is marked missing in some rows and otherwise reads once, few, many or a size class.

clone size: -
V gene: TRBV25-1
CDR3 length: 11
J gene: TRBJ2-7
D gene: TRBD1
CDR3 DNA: TGTGCCAGCTCGACAGGGCCCGAGCAGTACTTC
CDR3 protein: CASSTGPEQYF

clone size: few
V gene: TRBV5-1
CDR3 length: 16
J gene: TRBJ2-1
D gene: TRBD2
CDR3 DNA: TGCGCCAGCAGCTTGCCAGCGGGAGTTAAGGGGGGTGAGCAGTTCTTC
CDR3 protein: CASSLPAGVKGGEQFF

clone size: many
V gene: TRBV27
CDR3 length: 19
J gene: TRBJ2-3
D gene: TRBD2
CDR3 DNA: TGTGCCAGCACCACCATCGGCGGGAGGGCCGGCGGGAGCACAGATACGCAGTATTTT
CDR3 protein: CASTTIGGRAGGSTDTQYF

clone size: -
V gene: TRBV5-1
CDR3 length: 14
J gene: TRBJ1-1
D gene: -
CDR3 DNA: TGCGCCAGCAGCTTGGGAGAGACAGGCACTGAAGCTTTCTTT
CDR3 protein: CASSLGETGTEAFF

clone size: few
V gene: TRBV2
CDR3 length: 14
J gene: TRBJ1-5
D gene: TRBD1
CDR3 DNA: TGTGCCAGCAATCGGGACAGGGGAAATCAGCCCCAGCATTTT
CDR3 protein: CASNRDRGNQPQHF

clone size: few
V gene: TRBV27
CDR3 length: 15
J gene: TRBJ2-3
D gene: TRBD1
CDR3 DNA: TGTGCCAGCAGTCCCGGACAGGGGGCAACAGATACGCAGTATTTT
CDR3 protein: CASSPGQGATDTQYF

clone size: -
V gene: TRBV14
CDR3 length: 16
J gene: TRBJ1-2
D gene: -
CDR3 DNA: TGTGCCAGCAGCCTAGCTACCATCAAACCAAGGGCCGGCTACACCTTC
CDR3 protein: CASSLATIKPRAGYTF

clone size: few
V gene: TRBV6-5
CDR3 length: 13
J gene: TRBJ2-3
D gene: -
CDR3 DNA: TGTGCCAGCAGTCCCCCGGGGACCCCCACGCAGTATTTT
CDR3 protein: CASSPPGTPTQYF

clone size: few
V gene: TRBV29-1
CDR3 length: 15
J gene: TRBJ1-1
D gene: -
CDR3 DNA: TGCAGCGTTCAGGGTTTCGGCGCTCGGAACACTGAAGCTTTCTTT
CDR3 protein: CSVQGFGARNTEAFF

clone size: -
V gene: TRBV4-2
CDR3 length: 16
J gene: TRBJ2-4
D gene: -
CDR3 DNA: TGTGCCAGCAGCCGCTCCGGCGGTCTAGCCAAAAACATTCAGTACTTC
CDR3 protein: CASSRSGGLAKNIQYF

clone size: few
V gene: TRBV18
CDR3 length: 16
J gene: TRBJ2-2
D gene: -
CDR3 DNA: TGTGCCAGCTCACCGGTCCCCGTCGGGATCACCGGGGAGCTGTTTTTT
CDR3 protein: CASSPVPVGITGELFF

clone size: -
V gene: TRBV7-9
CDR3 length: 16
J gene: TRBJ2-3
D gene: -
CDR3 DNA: TGTGCCAGCAGCTTAGCCGGTAGCGGTAGCACAGATACGCAGTATTTT
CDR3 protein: CASSLAGSGSTDTQYF

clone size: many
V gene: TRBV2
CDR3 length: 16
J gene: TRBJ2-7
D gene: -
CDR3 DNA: TGTGCCAGCAGTCTTCCATCTCGTTCTAGCTCCTACGAGCAGTACTTC
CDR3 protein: CASSLPSRSSSYEQYF

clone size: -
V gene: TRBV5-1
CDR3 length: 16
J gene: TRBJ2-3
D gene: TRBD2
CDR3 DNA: TGCGCCAGCAGCTTGTGGAGCGGGAGAGGGGCAGATACGCAGTATTTT
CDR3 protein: CASSLWSGRGADTQYF

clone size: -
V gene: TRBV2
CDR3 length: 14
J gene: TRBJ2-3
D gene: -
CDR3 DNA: TGTGCCAGCAAACGAGGGGAGAGCACAGATACGCAGTATTTT
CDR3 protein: CASKRGESTDTQYF

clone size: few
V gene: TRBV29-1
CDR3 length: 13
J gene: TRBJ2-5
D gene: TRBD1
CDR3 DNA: TGCAGCGGGGTACAGGGGGCCCAAGAGACCCAGTACTTC
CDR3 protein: CSGVQGAQETQYF

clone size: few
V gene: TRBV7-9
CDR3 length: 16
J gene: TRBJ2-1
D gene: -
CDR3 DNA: TGTGCCAGCAGCTTAAGTCCCCTCGGGGCTTACAATGAGCAGTTCTTC
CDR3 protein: CASSLSPLGAYNEQFF

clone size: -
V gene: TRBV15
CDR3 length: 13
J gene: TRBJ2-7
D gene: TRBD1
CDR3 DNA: TGTGCCACCAGCGAAGACAGGGGCGATGAGCAGTACTTC
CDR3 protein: CATSEDRGDEQYF

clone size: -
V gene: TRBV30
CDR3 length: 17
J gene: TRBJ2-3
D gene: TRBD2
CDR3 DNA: TGTGCCTGGAGTCCCTCGTTTAGCGGGAGCAGTTCAGATACGCAGTATTTT
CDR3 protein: CAWSPSFSGSSSDTQYF

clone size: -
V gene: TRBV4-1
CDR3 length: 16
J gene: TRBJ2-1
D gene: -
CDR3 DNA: TGCGCCAGCAGCCAAGAAACAGGGCAATCCTACAATGAGCAGTTCTTC
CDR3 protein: CASSQETGQSYNEQFF

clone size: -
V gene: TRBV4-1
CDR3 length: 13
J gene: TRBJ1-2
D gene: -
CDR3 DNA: TGCGCCAGCACCCCCGGGCCTAGATATGGCTACACCTTC
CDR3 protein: CASTPGPRYGYTF

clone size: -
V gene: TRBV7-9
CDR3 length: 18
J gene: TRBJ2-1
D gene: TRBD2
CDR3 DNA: TGTGCCAGCAGCTTTCAACGTAGCGGGAGTCGGGAACACAATGAGCAGTTCTTC
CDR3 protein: CASSFQRSGSREHNEQFF

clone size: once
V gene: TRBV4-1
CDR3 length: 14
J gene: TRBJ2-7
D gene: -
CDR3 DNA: TGCGCCAGCAGCCATGTAGGGATCCTAAACGAGCAGTACTTC
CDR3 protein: CASSHVGILNEQYF

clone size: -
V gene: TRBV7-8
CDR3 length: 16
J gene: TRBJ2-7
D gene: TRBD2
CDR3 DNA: TGTGCCAGCAGCTTGGGTTCGGCGGGAGGGTTCTACGAGCAGTACTTC
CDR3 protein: CASSLGSAGGFYEQYF

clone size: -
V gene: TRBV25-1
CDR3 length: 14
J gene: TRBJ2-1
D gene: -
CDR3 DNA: TGTGCCAGCAGTGAATATGGGGAAGGTAATGAGCAGTTCTTC
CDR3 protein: CASSEYGEGNEQFF

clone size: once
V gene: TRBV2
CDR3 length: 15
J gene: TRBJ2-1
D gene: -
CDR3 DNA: TGTGCCAGCAGTGAACAGGGCCTAGCGTACAATGAGCAGTTCTTC
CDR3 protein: CASSEQGLAYNEQFF

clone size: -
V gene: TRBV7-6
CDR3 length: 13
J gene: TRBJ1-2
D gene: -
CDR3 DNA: TGTGCCAGCAGCTTAGCTGCAGGGTCGGGCTACACCTTC
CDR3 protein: CASSLAAGSGYTF

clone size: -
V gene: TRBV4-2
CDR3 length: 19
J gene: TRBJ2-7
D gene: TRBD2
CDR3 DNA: TGTGCCAGCAGCCAACCGGGACTAGCGGGAGGAAGGGGTGTGGACGAGCAGTACTTC
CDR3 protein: CASSQPGLAGGRGVDEQYF

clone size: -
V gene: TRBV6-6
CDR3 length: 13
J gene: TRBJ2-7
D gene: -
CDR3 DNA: TGTGCCAGCAGCAGTTCAGTAACCTACGAGCAGTACTTC
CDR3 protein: CASSSSVTYEQYF

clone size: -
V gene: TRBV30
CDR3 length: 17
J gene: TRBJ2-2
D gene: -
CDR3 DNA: TGTGCCTGGAGTGTAGGATTTGGGGGCGTCAGCACCGGGGAGCTGTTTTTT
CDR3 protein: CAWSVGFGGVSTGELFF

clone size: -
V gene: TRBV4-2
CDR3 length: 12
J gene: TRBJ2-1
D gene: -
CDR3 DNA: TGTGCCAGCAGCCAAGTGGCGCTTGAGCAGTTCTTC
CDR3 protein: CASSQVALEQFF